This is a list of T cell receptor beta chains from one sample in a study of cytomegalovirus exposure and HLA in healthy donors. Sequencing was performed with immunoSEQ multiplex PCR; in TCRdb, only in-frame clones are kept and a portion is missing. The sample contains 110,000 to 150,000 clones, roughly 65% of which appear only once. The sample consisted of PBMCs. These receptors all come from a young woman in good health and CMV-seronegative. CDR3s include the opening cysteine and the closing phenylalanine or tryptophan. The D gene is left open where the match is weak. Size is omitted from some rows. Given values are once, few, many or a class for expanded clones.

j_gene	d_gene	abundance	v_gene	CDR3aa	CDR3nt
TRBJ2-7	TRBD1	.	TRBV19	CASNNRDRGSYEQYF	TGTGCCAGTAACAACAGGGACAGGGGTTCCTACGAGCAGTACTTC
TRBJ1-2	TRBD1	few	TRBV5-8	CASSPGTGTRYYGYTF	TGTGCCAGCAGCCCGGGGACAGGGACTCGGTACTATGGCTACACCTTC
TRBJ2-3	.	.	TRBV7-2	CASSLWGVPDTQYF	TGTGCCAGCAGCTTATGGGGGGTGCCAGATACGCAGTATTTT
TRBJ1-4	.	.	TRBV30	CAWSAPANEKLFF	TGTGCCTGGAGTGCTCCAGCTAATGAAAAACTGTTTTTT
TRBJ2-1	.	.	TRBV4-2	CASSQTNNEQFF	TGTGCCAGCAGCCAAACAAACAATGAGCAGTTCTTC
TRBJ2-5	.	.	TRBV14	CASSSWSGETQYF	TGTGCCAGCAGCTCATGGTCCGGGGAGACCCAGTACTTC
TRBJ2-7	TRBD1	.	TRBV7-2	CASSPGQGASYEQYF	TGTGCCAGCAGCCCTGGACAGGGGGCATCCTACGAGCAGTACTTC
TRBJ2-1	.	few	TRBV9	CASSVVSSSYNEQFF	TGTGCCAGCAGCGTAGTGTCGAGCTCCTACAATGAGCAGTTCTTC
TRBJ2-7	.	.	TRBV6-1	CASKHREMVNEQYF	TGTGCCAGCAAGCACCGGGAGATGGTTAACGAGCAGTACTTC
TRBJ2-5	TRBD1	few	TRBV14	CASSRKGAGILQETQYF	TGTGCCAGCAGCCGAAAGGGGGCGGGTATCCTACAAGAGACCCAGTACTTC
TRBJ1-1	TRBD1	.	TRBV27	CASSSHGTGNTEAFF	TGTGCCAGCAGTTCCCACGGGACAGGGAACACTGAAGCTTTCTTT
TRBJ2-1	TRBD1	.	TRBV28	CASSLWGQGVNEQFF	TGTGCCAGCAGTTTATGGGGACAGGGTGTCAATGAGCAGTTCTTC
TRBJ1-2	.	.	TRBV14	CASSNNRAYGYTF	TGTGCCAGCAGCAACAACAGGGCCTATGGCTACACCTTC
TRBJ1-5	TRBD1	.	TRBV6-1	CASSVFWDRGNQPQHF	TGTGCCAGCAGTGTTTTTTGGGACAGGGGTAATCAGCCCCAGCATTTT
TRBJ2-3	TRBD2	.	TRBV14	CASSQFLSGGARNTQYF	TGTGCCAGCAGCCAGTTTCTAAGCGGGGGGGCGAGGAATACGCAGTATTTT
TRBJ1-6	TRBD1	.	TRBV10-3	CAIRDRAASPLHF	TGTGCCATCAGGGACAGGGCGGCTTCACCCCTCCACTTT
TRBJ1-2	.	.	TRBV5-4	CASSLSAVNYGYTF	TGTGCCAGCAGCTTGTCCGCGGTCAACTATGGCTACACCTTC
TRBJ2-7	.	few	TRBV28	CASGPTKREQYF	TGTGCCAGCGGGCCGACTAAACGGGAGCAGTACTTC
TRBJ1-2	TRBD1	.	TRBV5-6	CASSLGSRGYGYTF	TGTGCCAGCAGCTTGGGGTCCAGGGGGTATGGCTACACCTTC
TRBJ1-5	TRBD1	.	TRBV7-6	CARGQGCSNQPQHF	TGTGCCAGGGGACAGGGATGCAGCAATCAGCCCCAGCATTTT
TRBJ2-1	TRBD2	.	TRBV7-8	CASSSSRGLAGLSSYNEQFF	TGTGCCAGCAGCTCTAGTCGGGGACTAGCGGGCCTAAGCTCCTACAATGAGCAGTTCTTC
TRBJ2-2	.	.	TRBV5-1	CASSFSGNTGELFF	TGCGCCAGCAGCTTTAGCGGTAACACCGGGGAGCTGTTTTTT
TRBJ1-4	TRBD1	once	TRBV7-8	CASSLAGGRQGSEKLFF	TGTGCCAGCAGCTTAGCTGGGGGCAGACAGGGTTCAGAAAAACTGTTTTTT
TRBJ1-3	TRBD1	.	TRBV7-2	CASSIAGTGFAGNTIYF	TGTGCCAGCAGCATCGCCGGGACAGGGTTTGCTGGAAACACCATATATTTT
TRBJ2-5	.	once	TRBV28	CASSLRGGLLETQYF	TGTGCCAGCAGTTTGAGGGGGGGCCTGCTGGAGACCCAGTACTTC
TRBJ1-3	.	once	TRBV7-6	CASSLGWGSRGAGNTIYF	TGTGCCAGCAGCTTAGGTTGGGGAAGCAGGGGTGCTGGAAACACCATATATTTT
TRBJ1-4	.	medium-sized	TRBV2	CASSDHRVNEKLFF	TGTGCCAGCAGTGACCACAGGGTTAATGAAAAACTGTTTTTT
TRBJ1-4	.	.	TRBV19	CASSISATNEKLFF	TGTGCCAGTAGTATATCCGCAACTAATGAAAAACTGTTTTTT
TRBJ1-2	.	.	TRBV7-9	CASRRTRGIYGYTF	TGTGCCAGCAGGAGGACAAGGGGGATCTATGGCTACACCTTC
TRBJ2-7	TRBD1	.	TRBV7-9	CASSPGTGRAYEQYF	TGTGCCAGCAGCCCAGGGACAGGGAGGGCTTACGAGCAGTACTTC
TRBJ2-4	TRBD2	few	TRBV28	CASSLAGGGVNAKNIQYF	TGTGCCAGCAGCCTAGCGGGAGGCGGCGTAAACGCCAAAAACATTCAGTACTTC
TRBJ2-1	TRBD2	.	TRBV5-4	CASSWEGLADEQFF	TGTGCCAGCAGCTGGGAGGGACTAGCGGATGAGCAGTTCTTC
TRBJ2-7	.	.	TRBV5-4	CASSSDRRYEQYF	TGTGCCAGCAGCTCCGACAGGCGTTACGAGCAGTACTTC
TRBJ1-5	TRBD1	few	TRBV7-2	CASSPRQGAGQPQHF	TGTGCCAGCAGCCCAAGACAGGGGGCTGGTCAGCCCCAGCATTTT
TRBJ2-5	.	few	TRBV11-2	CASSQQETQYF	TGTGCCAGCAGCCAGCAAGAGACCCAGTACTTC
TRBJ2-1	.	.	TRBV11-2	CASSYIGQSRGGSNEQFF	TGTGCCAGCAGCTACATCGGCCAGTCTCGAGGTGGGAGCAATGAGCAGTTCTTC
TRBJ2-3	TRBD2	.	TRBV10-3	CAISGGLAGGVDTQYF	TGTGCCATCAGTGGGGGACTAGCGGGAGGGGTGGATACGCAGTATTTT
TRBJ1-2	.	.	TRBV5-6	CASSLGRDIRSTF	TGTGCCAGCAGCTTGGGTCGGGACATTCGTAGCACCTTC
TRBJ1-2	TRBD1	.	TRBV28	CASRSGFRTGHGYTF	TGTGCCAGCAGGTCAGGCTTCAGGACAGGCCATGGCTACACCTTC
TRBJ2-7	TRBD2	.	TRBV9	CASSVGSASGRGEQYF	TGTGCCAGCAGCGTAGGTTCGGCTAGCGGGAGAGGTGAGCAGTACTTC
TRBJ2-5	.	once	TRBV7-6	CASSFSVGGTDDQYF	TGTGCCAGCAGCTTTTCCGTAGGGGGGACAGACGATCAGTACTTC
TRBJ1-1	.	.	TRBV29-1	CSVPGTWAGTEAFF	TGCAGCGTTCCCGGGACATGGGCAGGGACTGAAGCTTTCTTT
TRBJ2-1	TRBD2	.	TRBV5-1	CASSSTSGTYNEQFF	TGCGCCAGCAGCTCGACTAGCGGAACGTACAATGAGCAGTTCTTC
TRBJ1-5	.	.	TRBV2	CASSEGQESNQPQHF	TGTGCCAGCAGTGAGGGGCAGGAGAGTAATCAGCCCCAGCATTTT
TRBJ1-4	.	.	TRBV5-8	CASSPAVMTTSEKLFF	TGTGCCAGCAGCCCCGCAGTCATGACGACAAGTGAAAAACTGTTTTTT
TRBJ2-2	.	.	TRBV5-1	CASRSGAGTGELFF	TGCGCCAGCAGATCTGGGGCGGGGACCGGGGAGCTGTTTTTT
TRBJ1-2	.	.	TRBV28	CASSKTNYGYTF	TGTGCCAGCTCCAAAACTAACTATGGCTACACCTTC
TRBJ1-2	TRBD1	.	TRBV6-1	CASREGTAYGYTF	TGTGCCAGCAGGGAGGGGACAGCCTATGGCTACACCTTC
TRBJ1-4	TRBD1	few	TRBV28	CASSQTGGLANEKLFF	TGTGCCAGCAGCCAGACAGGGGGCTTGGCTAATGAAAAACTGTTTTTT
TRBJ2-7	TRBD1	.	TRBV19	CASRNPGTGASEQYF	TGTGCCAGTAGAAACCCCGGGACAGGGGCCTCCGAGCAGTACTTC
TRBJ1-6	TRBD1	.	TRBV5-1	CASSYDRDRGNSPLHF	TGCGCCAGCAGCTATGACCGGGACAGGGGTAATTCACCCCTCCACTTT
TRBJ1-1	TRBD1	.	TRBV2	CASSSGQGNTEAFF	TGTGCCAGCAGTTCCGGACAGGGCAACACTGAAGCTTTCTTT
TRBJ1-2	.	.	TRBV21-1	CASSKWNRQGVIGGYTF	TGTGCCAGCAGCAAATGGAACCGACAGGGGGTGATTGGTGGCTACACCTTC
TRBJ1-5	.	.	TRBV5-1	CASSVAGNQPQHF	TGCGCCAGCAGCGTGGCAGGGAATCAGCCCCAGCATTTT